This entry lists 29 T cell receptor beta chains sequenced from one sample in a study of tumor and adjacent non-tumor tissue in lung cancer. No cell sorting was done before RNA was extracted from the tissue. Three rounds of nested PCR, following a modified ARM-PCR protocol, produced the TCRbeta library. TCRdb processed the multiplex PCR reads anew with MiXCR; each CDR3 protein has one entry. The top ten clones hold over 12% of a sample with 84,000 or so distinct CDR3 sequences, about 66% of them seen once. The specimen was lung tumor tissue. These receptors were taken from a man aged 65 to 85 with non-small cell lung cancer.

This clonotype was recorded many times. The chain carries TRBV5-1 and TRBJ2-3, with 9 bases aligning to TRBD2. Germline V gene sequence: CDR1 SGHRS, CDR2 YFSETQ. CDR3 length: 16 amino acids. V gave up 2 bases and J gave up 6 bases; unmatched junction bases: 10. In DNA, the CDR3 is TGCGCCAGCAGCTTCACTTCTAGCGGGATCTTCGATACGCAGTATTTT. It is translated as CASSFTSSGIFDTQYF.

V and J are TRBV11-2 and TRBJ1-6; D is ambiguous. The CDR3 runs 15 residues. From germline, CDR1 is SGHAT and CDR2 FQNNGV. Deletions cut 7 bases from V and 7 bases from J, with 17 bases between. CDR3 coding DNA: TGTGCCAGCAACTCCCAGGACTGGCCAAATTCACCCCTCCACTTT. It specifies CASNSQDWPNSPLHF. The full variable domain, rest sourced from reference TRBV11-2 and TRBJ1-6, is EAGVAQSPRYKIIEKRQSVAFWCNPISGHATLYWYQQILGQGPKLLIQFQNNGVVDDSQLPKDRFSAERLKGVDSTLKIQPAKLEDSAVYLCASNSQDWPNSPLHFGNGTRLTVT.

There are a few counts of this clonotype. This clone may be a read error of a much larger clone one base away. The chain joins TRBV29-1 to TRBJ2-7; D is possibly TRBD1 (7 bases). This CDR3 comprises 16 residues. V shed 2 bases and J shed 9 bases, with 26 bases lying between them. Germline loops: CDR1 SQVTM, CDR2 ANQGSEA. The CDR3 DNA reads TGCAGCGTTGAACATCTGACAGGGAGGCTTCTGGGTGTGCAGTACTTC. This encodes CSVEHLTGRLLGVQYF.

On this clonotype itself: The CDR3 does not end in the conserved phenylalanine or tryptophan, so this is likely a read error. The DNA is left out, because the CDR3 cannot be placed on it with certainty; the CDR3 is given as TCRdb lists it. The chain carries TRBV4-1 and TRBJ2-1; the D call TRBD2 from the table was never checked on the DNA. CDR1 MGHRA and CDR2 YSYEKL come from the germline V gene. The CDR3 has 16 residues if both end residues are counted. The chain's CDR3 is CASSPFSGISYNEQLL.

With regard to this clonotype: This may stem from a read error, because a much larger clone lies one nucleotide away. DNA of the CDR3: TGCAGCGTTGTGGAGGGGGAGACCAATCAGCCCAAGCATTTT. It is translated as CSVVEGETNQPKHF. This chain uses TRBV29-1 with TRBJ1-5, with D perhaps TRBD1 (6 bases). The germline gives CDR1 SQVTM, CDR2 ANQGSEA. This CDR3 contains 14 residues.

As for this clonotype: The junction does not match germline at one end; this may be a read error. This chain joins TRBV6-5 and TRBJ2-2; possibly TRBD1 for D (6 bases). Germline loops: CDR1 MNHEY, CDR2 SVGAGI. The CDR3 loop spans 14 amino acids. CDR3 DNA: TGTGCCAGCAGCTACTCCAGGGGCACCGGGGAGCTGTTTTTT. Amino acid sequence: CASSYSRGTGELFF.

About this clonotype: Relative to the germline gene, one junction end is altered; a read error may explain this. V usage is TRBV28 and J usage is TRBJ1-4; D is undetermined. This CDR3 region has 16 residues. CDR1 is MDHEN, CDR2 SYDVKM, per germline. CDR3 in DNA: TGTGCGAGCAGCTCGTATGGGGATACAACTAATGAAAAACTGTTTTTT. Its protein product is CASSSYGDTTNEKLFF.

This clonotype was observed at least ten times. CDR3 nucleotides: TGCGCCAGCAGCTTGGCCCAGGACAGCTCCTACGAGCAGTACTTC. Translation gives CASSLAQDSSYEQYF. The rearrangement uses TRBV5-1 and TRBJ2-7, with D possibly being TRBD1 (6 bases). Germline-derived CDR1 and CDR2 are SGHRS and YFSETQ. V was cut by 0 bases and J by 0 bases, with 10 bases left in between. The CDR3 length is 15 residues.

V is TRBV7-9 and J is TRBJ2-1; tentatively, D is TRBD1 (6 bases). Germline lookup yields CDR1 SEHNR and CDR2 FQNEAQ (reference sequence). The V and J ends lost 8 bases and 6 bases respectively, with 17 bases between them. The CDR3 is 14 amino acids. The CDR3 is CASEITDRLNEQFF. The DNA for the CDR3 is TGTGCCAGCGAGATTACTGACAGGCTCAATGAGCAGTTCTTC.

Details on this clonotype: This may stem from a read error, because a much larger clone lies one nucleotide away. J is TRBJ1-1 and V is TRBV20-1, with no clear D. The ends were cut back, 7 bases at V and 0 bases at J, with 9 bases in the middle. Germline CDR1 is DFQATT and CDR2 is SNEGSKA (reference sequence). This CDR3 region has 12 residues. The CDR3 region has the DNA TGCAGTGACGGGGAGGTGAACACTGAAGCTTTCTTT. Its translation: CSDGEVNTEAFF.

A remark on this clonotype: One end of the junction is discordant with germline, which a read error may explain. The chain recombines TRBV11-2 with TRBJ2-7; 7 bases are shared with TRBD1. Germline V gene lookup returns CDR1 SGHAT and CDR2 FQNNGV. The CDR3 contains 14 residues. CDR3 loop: CASNLDYRGGEQCF. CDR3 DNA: TGTGCCAGCAACTTAGACTACAGGGGCGGCGAGCAGTGCTTC.

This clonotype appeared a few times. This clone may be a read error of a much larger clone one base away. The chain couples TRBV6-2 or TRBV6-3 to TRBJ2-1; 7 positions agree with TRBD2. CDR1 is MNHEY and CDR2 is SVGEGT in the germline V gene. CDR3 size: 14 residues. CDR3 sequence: CASSYLAEYIEQFF. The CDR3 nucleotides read TGTGCCAGCAGTTACCTAGCGGAGTACATTGAGCAGTTCTTC.

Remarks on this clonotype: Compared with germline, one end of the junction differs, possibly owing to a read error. The CDR3 loop is CSARPTGGRTNEKLFF. In nucleotides, the CDR3 is TGCAGTGCTAGACCTACGGGGGGCCGGACTAATGAAAAACTGTTCTTT. This chain uses TRBV20-1 with TRBJ1-4, with D possibly matching TRBD1 (6 bases). CDR3 size: 16 residues. Germline CDR1 DFQATT, CDR2 SNEGSKA (reference sequence).

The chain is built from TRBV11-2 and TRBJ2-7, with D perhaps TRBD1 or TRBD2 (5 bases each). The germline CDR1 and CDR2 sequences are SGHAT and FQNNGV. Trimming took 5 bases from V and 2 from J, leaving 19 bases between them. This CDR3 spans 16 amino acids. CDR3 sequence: CASSLAEVAGTYEQYF. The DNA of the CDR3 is TGTGCCAGCAGCCTAGCAGAAGTGGCAGGGACCTACGAGCAGTACTTC. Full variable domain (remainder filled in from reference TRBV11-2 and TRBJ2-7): EAGVAQSPRYKIIEKRQSVAFWCNPISGHATLYWYQQILGQGPKLLIQFQNNGVVDDSQLPKDRFSAERLKGVDSTLKIQPAKLEDSAVYLCASSLAEVAGTYEQYFGPGTRLTVT.

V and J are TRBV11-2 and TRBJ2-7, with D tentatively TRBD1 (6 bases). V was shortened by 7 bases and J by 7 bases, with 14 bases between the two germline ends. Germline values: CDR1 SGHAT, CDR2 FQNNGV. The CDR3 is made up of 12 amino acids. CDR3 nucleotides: TGTGCCAGCAACCCCACAGGGCATGAGCAGTACTTC. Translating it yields CASNPTGHEQYF.

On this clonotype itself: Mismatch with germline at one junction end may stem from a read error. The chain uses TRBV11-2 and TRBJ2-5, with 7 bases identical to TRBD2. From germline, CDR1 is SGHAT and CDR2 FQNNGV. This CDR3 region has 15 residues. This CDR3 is CTSSLSGLVRETQYF. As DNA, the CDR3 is TGTACCAGCAGCTTATCTGGACTAGTGAGAGAGACCCAGTACTTC.

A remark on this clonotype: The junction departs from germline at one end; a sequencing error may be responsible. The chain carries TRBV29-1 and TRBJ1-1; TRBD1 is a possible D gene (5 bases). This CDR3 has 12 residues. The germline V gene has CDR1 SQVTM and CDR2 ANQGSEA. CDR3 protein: CSAWTKRTEAFF. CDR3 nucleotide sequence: TGTAGCGCCTGGACAAAAAGGACTGAAGCTTTCTTT.

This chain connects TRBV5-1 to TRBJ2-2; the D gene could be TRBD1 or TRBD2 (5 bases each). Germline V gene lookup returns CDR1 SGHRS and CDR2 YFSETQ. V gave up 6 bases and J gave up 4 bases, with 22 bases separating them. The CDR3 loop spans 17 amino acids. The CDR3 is CASNLLTHGTVTGELFF. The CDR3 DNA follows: TGCGCCAGCAACTTACTGACCCACGGGACGGTCACCGGGGAGCTGTTTTTT.

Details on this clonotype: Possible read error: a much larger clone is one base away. CDR3 region: CASSQGHRNIEAFF. The CDR3 coding sequence is TGCGCCAGCAGCCAAGGGCACAGGAACATTGAAGCTTTCTTT. V is TRBV4-1 and J is TRBJ1-1, with D possibly matching TRBD1 (5 bases). The CDR3 sequence is 14 residues long. The germline CDR1 and CDR2 sequences are MGHRA and YSYEKL.

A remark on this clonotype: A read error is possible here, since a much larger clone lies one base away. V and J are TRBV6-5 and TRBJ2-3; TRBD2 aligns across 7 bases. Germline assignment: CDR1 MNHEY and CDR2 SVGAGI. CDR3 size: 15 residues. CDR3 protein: CASRILAGASDTHYF. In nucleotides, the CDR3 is TGTGCCAGCAGAATTCTGGCGGGAGCGTCAGATACGCACTATTTT.

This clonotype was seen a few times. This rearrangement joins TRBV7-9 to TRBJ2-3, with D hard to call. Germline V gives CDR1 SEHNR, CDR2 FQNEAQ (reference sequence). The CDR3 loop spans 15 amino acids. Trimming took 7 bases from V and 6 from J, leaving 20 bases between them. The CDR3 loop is CASNPPGPTADTQYF. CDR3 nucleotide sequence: TGTGCCAGCAACCCTCCGGGCCCTACGGCTGATACGCAGTATTTT.

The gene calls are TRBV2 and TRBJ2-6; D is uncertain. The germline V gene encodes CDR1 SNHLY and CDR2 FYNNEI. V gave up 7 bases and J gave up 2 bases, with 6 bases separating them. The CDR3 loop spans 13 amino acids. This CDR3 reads CASNRPGANVLTF. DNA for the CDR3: TGTGCCAGCAATCGGCCTGGGGCCAACGTCCTGACTTTC.

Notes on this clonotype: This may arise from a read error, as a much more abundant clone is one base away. The CDR3: CASSVRASGGQYF. The CDR3 region has the DNA TGCGCCAGCAGTGTTCGGGCTAGCGGCGGGCAGTACTTC. This chain links TRBV10-1 with TRBJ2-7; 7 nucleotides match TRBD2. The V gene end was trimmed by 4 bases and the J gene end by 9 bases; junction bases not matched to a gene: 9. Germline V gene sequence: CDR1 WNHNN, CDR2 SYGVQD (reference sequence). This CDR3 is 13 amino acids long.

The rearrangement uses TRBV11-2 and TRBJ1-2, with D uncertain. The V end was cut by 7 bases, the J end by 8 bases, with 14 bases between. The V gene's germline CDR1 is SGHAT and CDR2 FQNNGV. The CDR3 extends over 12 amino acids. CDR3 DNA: TGTGCCAGCACCATCCAAGGAAGCGGCTACACCTTC. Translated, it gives CASTIQGSGYTF.

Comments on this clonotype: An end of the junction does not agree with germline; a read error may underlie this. The CDR3 is CASNRYPYLGCEHYF. CDR3 bases: TGTGCCAGCAATCGTTATCCCTATTTGGGCTGCGAGCACTATTTC. The chain is built from TRBV11-2 and TRBJ2-7; D uncertain. Per the germline V gene, CDR1 is SGHAT and CDR2 is FQNNGV. There are 15 residues in the CDR3.

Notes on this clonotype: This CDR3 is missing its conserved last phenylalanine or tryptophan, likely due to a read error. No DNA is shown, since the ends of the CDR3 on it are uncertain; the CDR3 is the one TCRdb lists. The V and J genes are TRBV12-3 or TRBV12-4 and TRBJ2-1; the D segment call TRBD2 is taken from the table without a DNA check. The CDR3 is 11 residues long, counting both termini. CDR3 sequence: CASRQGVGLFS.

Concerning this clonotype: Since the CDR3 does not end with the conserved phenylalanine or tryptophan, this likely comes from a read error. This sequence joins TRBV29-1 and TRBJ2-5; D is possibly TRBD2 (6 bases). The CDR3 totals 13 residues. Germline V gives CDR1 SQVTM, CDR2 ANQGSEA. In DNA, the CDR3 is TGCAGTGCCGGACGGGAGCCCCATGAGACCCAGTACTTA. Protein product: CSAGREPHETQYL.

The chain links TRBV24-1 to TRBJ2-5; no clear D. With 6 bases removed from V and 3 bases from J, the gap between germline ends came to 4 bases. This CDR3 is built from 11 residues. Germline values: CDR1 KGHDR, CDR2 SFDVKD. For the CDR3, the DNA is TGTGCCACCAGTAGGGAAGAGACCCAGTACTTC. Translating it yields CATSREETQYF.

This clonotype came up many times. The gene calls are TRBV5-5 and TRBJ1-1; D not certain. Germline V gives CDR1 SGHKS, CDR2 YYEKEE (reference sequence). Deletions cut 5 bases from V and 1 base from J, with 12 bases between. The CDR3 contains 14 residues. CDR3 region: CASSSFQENTEAFF. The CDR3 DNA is TGTGCCAGCAGTTCCTTCCAGGAGAACACTGAAGCTTTCTTT.